The rows below give T cell receptor beta chains drawn from one sample of a study of blood T cell repertoires in COVID-19. Method: immunoSEQ multiplex PCR; TCRdb's copy keeps in-frame clones and lacks some. The sample carries 100,000 to 150,000 clones, 92% recorded once. Sequenced sample: peripheral blood. The receptors derive from a man aged 45-65 years with COVID-19, enrolled during active disease. The CDR3 runs from the conserved cysteine through the conserved F or W. A D gene is named only where the DNA matches it firmly.

v_gene	d_gene	j_gene	CDR3aa	CDR3nt
TRBV24-1	TRBD2	TRBJ2-1	CATSPLAGPLNEQFF	TGTGCCACCAGTCCCCTAGCGGGCCCTCTCAATGAGCAGTTCTTC
TRBV12-3/TRBV12-4	TRBD1	TRBJ1-4	CASSTGQGEKLFF	TGTGCCAGCAGCACGGGACAGGGAGAAAAACTGTTTTTT
TRBV7-9	NA	TRBJ1-2	CASNYGGNYGYTF	TGTGCCAGCAATTATGGGGGGAACTATGGCTACACCTTC
TRBV9	TRBD2	TRBJ2-7	CASSVAASGIYEQYF	TGTGCCAGCAGCGTAGCGGCTAGCGGGATTTACGAGCAGTACTTC
TRBV19	NA	TRBJ2-2	CASSIPGATGELFF	TGTGCCAGTAGTATCCCAGGGGCGACCGGGGAGCTGTTTTTT
TRBV9	NA	TRBJ2-2	CASRGQTGELFF	TGTGCCAGCAGGGGGCAAACCGGGGAGCTGTTTTTT
TRBV5-8	NA	TRBJ2-1	CASSLGRLGSYNEQFF	TGTGCCAGCAGCTTGGGGCGACTAGGTTCCTACAATGAGCAGTTCTTC
TRBV28	NA	TRBJ2-1	CASSLTAPGGPQGGLYNEQFF	TGTGCCAGCAGTTTGACGGCTCCGGGTGGGCCACAGGGCGGATTGTACAATGAGCAGTTCTTC
TRBV29-1	NA	TRBJ2-1	CSVDLNEQFF	TGCAGCGTTGATCTGAATGAGCAGTTCTTC
TRBV19	NA	TRBJ1-5	CASSIVPGNQPQHF	TGTGCCAGTAGTATAGTTCCAGGCAATCAGCCCCAGCATTTT